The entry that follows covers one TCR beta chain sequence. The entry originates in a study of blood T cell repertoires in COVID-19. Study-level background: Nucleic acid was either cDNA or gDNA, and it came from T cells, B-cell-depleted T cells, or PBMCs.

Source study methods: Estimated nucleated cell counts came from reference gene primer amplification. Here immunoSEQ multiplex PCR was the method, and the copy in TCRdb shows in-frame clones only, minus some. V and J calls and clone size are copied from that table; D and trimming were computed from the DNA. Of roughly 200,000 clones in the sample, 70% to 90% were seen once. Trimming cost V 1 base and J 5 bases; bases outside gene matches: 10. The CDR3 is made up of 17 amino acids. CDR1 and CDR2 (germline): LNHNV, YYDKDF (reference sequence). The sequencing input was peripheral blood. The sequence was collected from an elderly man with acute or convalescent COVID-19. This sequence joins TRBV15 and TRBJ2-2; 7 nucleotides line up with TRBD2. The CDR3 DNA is TGTGCCACCAGCAGAGGAGGTTGGGAGGGCCCTACCGGGGAGCTGTTTTTT. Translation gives CATSRGGWEGPTGELFF.